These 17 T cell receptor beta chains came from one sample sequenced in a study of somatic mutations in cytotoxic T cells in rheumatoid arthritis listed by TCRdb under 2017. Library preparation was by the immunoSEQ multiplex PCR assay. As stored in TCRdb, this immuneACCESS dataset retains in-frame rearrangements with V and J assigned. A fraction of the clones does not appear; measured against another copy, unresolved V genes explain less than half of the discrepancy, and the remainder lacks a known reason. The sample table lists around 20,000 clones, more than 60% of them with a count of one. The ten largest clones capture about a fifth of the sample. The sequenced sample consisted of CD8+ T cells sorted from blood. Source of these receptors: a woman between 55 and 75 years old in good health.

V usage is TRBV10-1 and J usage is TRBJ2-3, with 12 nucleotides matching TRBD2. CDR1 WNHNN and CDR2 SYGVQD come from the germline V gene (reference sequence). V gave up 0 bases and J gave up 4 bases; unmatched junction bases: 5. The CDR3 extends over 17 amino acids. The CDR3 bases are TGCGCCAGCAGTGAGTCGACTAGCGGGAGTGGAGCAGATACGCAGTATTTT. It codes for CASSESTSGSGADTQYF.

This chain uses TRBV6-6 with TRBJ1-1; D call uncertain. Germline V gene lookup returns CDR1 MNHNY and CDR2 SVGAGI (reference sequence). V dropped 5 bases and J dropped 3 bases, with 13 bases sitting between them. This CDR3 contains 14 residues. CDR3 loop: CASSPGLEYTEAFF. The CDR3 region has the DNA TGTGCCAGCAGTCCCGGGCTAGAGTACACTGAAGCTTTCTTT.

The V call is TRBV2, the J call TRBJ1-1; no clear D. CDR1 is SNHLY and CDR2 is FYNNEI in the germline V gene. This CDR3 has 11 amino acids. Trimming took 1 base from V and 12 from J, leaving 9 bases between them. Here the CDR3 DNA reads TGTGCCAGCAGTGAAGGCTGGGATTCTTTCTTT. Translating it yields CASSEGWDSFF.

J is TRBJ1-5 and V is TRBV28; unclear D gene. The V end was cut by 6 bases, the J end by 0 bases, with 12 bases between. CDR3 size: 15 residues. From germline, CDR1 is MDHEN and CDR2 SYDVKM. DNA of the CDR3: TGTGCCAGCAGCACTTTCGGGAATAGCAATCAGCCCCAGCATTTT. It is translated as CASSTFGNSNQPQHF.

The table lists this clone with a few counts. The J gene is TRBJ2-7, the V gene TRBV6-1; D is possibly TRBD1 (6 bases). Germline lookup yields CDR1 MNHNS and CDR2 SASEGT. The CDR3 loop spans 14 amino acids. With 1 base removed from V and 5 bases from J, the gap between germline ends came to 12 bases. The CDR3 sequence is CASSEGNRDNEQYF. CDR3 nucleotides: TGTGCCAGCAGTGAAGGGAATAGGGACAACGAGCAGTACTTC.

The CDR3 is CASSDRQGQSVEQYF. CDR3 nucleotide sequence: TGTGCCAGCAGTGACAGACAGGGCCAATCGGTCGAGCAGTACTTC. The chain employs TRBV6-1 and TRBJ2-7, with TRBD1 matching over 7 bases. This CDR3 has 15 amino acids. CDR1 is MNHNS and CDR2 is SASEGT in the germline V gene. With 3 bases clipped from V and 6 bases from J, the junction kept 11 bases outside the gene matches.

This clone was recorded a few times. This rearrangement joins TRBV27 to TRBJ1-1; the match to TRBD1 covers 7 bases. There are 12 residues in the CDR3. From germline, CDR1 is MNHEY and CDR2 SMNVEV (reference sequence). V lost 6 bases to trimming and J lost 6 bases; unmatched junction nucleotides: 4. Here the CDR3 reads CASRSGGPEAFF. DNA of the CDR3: TGTGCCAGCAGGTCAGGGGGTCCTGAAGCTTTCTTT.

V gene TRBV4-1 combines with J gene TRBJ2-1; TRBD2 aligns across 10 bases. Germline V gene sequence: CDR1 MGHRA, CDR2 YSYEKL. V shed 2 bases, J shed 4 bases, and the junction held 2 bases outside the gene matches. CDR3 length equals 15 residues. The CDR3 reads CASSQLAGGYNEQFF. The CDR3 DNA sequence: TGCGCCAGCAGCCAATTAGCGGGGGGTTACAATGAGCAGTTCTTC.

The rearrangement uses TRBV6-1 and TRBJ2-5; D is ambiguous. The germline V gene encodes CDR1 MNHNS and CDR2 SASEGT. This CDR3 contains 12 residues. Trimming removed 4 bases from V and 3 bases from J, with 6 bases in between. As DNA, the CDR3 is TGTGCCAGCAGTGGGACGGAAGAGACCCAGTACTTC. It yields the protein CASSGTEETQYF.

CDR3 DNA sequence: TGTGCCACCAGCAGCCGGCTGGGGGACGAGCAGTACTTC. Translated, it gives CATSSRLGDEQYF. The chain recombines TRBV15 with TRBJ2-7; TRBD1 or TRBD2 may be the D gene (5 bases each). The CDR3 is made up of 13 amino acids. Germline loops: CDR1 LNHNV, CDR2 YYDKDF (reference sequence). The V and J ends lost 3 bases and 5 bases respectively, with 11 bases between them. Drawing the rest from reference TRBV15 and TRBJ2-7, the complete variable domain is DAMVIQNPRYQVTQFGKPVTLSCSQTLNHNVMYWYQQKSSQAPKLLFHYYDKDFNNEADTPDNFQSRRPNTSFCFLDIRSPGLGDTAMYLCATSSRLGDEQYFGPGTRLTVT.

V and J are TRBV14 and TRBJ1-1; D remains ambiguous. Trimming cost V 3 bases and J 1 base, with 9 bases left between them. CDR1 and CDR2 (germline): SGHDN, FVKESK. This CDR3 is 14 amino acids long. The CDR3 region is CASSHLHPNTEAFF. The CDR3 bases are TGTGCCAGCAGCCACCTCCACCCGAACACTGAAGCTTTCTTT.

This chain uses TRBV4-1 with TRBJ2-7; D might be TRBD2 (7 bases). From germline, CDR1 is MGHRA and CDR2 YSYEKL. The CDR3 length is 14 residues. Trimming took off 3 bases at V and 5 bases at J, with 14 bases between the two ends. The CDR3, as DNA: TGCGCCAGCAGCCAGGATGGGGGGGCGGACGAGCAGTACTTC. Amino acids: CASSQDGGADEQYF.

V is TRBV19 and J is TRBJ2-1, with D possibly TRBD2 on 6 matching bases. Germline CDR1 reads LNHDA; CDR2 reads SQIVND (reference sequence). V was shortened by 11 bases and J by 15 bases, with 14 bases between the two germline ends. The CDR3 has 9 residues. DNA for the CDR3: TGTGCCGCCGGAGGGCCGCCGTTCTTC. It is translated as CAAGGPPFF.

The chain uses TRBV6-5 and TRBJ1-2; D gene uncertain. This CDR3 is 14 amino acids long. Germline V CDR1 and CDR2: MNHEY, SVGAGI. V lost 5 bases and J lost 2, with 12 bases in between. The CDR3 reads CASSRGGRNYGYTF. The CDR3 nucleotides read TGTGCCAGCAGTAGAGGAGGAAGGAACTATGGCTACACCTTC.

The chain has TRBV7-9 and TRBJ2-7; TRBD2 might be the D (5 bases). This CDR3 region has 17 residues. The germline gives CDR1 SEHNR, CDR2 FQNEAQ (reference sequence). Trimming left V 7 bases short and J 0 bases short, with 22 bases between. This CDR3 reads CASTLFPGPTSSYEQYF. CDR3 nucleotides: TGTGCCAGCACCCTCTTCCCAGGCCCAACTAGCTCCTACGAGCAGTACTTC.

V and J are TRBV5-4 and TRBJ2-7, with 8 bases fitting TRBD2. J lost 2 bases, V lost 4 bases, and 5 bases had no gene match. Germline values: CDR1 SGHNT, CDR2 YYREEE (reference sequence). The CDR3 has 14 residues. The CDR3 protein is CASSPGLGTYEQYF. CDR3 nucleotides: TGTGCCAGCAGCCCGGGACTAGGGACCTACGAGCAGTACTTC.

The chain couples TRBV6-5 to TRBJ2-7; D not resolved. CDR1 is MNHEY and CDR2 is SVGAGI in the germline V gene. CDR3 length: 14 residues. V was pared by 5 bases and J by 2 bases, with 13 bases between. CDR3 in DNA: TGTGCCAGCAGTCCTAGAGTAAGGCCCTACGAGCAGTACTTC. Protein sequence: CASSPRVRPYEQYF.